This T cell receptor beta chain stems from a study of blood T cell repertoires in COVID-19. Whole-study context: Acute-phase and convalescent COVID-19 samples originated in the United States, Italy and Spain. The cDNA or gDNA used as material had been derived from T cells, B-cell-depleted T cells, or PBMCs.

As originally analysed: Reference gene primer amplification in the assay estimated nucleated cell counts. Here immunoSEQ multiplex PCR was the method, and the copy in TCRdb shows in-frame clones only, minus some. V and J calls and clone size are as listed in that table; D and trimming were resolved from the DNA. This sample has under 200,000 clones, with 86% found just once. V was clipped by 2 bases and J by 3 bases, with 14 bases between them. The CDR3 length is 15 residues. Germline V gene sequence: CDR1 SGHRS, CDR2 YFSETQ. J is TRBJ1-2 and V is TRBV5-1; no firm D call. The origin of this receptor is a man between 50 and 59 years old with active or convalescent COVID-19. Material: peripheral blood. This CDR3 is CASSFDSSPYYGYTF. The CDR3 DNA is TGCGCCAGCAGCTTCGACTCCTCCCCTTACTATGGCTACACCTTC.